This T cell receptor beta chain appears in the sequencing data of a study of monozygotic twins with inflammatory bowel disease. Every donor provided one blood sample measuring less than 3 ml. Each CDR3 protein gets one entry in TCRdb, which reprocessed the 5' RACE reads and gives no DNA. Its table records fewer than 200,000 distinct CDR3 sequences. Sequenced material: blood. This receptor was taken from a human donor with ulcerative colitis or Crohn's disease, or a healthy co-twin of an affected twin (not recorded which).

The CDR3 loop is CATSDYNEQFF. V gene TRBV24-1 combines with J gene TRBJ2-1. The CDR3 has 11 residues. In germline, CDR1 is KGHDR, CDR2 SFDVKD.